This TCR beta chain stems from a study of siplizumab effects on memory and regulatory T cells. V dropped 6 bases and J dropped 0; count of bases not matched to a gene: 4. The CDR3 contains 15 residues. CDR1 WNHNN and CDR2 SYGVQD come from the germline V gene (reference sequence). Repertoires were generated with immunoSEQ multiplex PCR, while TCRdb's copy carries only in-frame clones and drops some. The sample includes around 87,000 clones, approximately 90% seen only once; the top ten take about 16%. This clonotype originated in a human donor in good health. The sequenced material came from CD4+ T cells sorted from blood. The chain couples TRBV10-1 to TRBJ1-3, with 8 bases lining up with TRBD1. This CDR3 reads CASREDRGSGNTIYF. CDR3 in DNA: TGCGCCAGCAGAGAAGACAGGGGCTCTGGAAACACCATATATTTT.